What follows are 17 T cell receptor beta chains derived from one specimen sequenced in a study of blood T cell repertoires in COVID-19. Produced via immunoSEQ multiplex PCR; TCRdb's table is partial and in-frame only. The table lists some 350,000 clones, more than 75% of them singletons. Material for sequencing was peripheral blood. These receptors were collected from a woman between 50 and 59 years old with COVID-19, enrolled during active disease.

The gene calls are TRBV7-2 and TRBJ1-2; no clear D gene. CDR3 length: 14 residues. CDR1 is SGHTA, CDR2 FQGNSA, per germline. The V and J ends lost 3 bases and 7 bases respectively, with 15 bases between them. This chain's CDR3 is CASSFFPHLIGYTF. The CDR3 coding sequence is TGTGCCAGCAGCTTTTTTCCCCACTTAATTGGCTACACCTTC.

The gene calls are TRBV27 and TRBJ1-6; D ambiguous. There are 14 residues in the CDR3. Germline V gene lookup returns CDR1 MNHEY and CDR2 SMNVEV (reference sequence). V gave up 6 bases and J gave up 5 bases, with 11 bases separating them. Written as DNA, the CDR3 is TGTGCCAGCAGCAGTCTCAGTGATAATTCACCCCTCCACTTT. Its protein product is CASSSLSDNSPLHF.

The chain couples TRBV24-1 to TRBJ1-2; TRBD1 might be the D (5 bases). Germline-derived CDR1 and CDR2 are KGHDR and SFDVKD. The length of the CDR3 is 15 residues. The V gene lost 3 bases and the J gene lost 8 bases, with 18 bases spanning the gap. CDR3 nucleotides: TGTGCCACCAGTGATCCCTCGGGGGGGGAAGAGGGCTACACCTTC. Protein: CATSDPSGGEEGYTF.

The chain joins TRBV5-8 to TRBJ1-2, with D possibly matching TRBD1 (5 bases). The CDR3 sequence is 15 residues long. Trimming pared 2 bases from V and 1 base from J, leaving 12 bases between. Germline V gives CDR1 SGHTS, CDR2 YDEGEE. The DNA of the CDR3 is TGTGCCAGCAGCTTACCCCTCAGGGTTAACTATGGCTACACCTTC. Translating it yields CASSLPLRVNYGYTF.

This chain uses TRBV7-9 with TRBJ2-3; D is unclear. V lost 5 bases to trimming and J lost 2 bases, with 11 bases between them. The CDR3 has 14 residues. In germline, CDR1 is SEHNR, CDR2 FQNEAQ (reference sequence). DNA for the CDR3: TGTGCCAGCAGCGCTACTCTCACCACAGATACGCAGTATTTT. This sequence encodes CASSATLTTDTQYF.

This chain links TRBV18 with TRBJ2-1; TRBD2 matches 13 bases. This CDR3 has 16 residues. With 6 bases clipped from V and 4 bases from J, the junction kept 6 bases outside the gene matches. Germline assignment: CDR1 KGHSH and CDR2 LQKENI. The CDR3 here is CASSPRTSGSYNEQFF. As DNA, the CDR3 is TGTGCCAGCTCGCCCCGGACTAGCGGGAGTTACAATGAGCAGTTCTTC.

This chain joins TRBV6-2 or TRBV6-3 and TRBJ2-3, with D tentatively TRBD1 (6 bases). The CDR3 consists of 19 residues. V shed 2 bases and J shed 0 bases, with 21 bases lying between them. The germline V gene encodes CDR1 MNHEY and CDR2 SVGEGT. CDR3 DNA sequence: TGTGCCAGCAGTTACAGGCGACAGGCGACACTTACTAGCACAGATACGCAGTATTTT. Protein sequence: CASSYRRQATLTSTDTQYF.

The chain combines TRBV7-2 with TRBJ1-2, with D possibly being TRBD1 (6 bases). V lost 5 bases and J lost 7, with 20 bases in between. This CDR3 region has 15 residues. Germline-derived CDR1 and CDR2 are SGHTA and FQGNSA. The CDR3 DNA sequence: TGTGCCAGCAGCCCCGTATCGGGGGGCGCGATTGGCTACACCTTC. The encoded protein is CASSPVSGGAIGYTF.

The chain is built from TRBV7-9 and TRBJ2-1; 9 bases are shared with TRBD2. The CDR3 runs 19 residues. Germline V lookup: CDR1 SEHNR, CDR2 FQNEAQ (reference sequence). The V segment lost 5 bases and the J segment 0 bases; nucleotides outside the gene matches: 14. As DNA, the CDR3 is TGTGCCAGCAGCCCAGTGGGCCGGCTAGCGGGGAACTCCTACAATGAGCAGTTCTTC. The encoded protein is CASSPVGRLAGNSYNEQFF.

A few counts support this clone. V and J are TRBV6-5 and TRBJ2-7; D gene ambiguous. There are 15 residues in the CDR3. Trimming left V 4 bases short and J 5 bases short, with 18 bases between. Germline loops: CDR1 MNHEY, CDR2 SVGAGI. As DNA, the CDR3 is TGTGCCAGCAGTTTGATTTCTAGGAGCAGTAACGAGCAGTACTTC. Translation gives CASSLISRSSNEQYF.

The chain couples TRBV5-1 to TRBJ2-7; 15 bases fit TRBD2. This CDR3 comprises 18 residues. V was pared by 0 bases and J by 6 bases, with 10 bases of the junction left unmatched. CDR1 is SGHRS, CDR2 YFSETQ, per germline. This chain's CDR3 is CASSLAGTSGRSFGEQYF. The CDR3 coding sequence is TGCGCCAGCAGCTTGGCTGGGACTAGCGGGAGGTCCTTCGGCGAGCAGTACTTC.

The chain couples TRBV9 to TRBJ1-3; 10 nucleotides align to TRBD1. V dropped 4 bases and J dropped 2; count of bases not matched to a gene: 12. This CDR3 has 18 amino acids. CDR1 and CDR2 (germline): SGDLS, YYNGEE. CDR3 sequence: CASSLLQSGTGAGNTIYF. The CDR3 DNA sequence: TGTGCCAGCAGCCTGCTTCAATCCGGGACAGGGGCTGGAAACACCATATATTTT.

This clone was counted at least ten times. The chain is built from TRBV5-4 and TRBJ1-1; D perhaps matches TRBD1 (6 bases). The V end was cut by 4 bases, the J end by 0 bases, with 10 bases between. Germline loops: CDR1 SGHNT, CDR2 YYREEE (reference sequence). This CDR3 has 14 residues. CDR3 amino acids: CASSAKGVNTEAFF. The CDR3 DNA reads TGTGCCAGCAGCGCGAAGGGGGTGAACACTGAAGCTTTCTTT.

The CDR3 coding sequence is TGTGCCAGCAGCCCCGAGGGAGAACAGTACTTC. This codes for CASSPEGEQYF. V usage is TRBV11-2 and J usage is TRBJ2-7; D is perhaps TRBD2 (5 bases). The germline V gene has CDR1 SGHAT and CDR2 FQNNGV. CDR3 size: 11 residues. V shed 5 bases and J shed 10 bases, with 12 bases lying between them.

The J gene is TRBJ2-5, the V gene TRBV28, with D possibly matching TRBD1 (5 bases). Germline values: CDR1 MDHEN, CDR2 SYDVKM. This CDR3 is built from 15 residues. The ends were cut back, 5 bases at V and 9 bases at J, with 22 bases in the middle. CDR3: CASSKTAGWVVAQYF. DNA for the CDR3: TGTGCCAGCAGTAAGACCGCAGGGTGGGTGGTGGCCCAGTACTTC.

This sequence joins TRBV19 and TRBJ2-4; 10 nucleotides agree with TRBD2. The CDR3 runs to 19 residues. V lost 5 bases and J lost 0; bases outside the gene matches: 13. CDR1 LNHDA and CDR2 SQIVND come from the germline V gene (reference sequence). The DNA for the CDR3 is TGTGCCAGTAGTCGACTAGCGGGTTTAGCAGAGGGAGCCAAAAACATTCAGTACTTC. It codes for CASSRLAGLAEGAKNIQYF.

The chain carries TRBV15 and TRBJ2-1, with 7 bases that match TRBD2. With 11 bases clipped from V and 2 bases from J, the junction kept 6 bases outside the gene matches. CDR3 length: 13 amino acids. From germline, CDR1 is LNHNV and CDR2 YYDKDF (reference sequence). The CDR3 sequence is CAALAGAYNEQFF. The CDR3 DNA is TGTGCCGCCCTGGCGGGAGCCTACAATGAGCAGTTCTTC.